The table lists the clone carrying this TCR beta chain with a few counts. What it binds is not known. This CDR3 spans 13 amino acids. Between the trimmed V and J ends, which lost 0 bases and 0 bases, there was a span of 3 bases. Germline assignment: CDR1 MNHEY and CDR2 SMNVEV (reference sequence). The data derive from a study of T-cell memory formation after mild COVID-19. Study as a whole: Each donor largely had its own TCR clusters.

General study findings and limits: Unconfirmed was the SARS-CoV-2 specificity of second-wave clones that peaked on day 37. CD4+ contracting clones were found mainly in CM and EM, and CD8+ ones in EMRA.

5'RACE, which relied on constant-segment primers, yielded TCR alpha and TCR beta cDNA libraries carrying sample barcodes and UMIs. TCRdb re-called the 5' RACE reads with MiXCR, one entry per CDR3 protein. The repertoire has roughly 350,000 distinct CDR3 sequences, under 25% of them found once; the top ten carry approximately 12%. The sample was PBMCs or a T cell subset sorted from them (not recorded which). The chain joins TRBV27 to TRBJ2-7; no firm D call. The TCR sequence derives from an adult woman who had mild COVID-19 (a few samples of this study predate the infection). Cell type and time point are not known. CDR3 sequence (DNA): TGTGCCAGCAGTTTATCCCTCTCCTACGAGCAGTACTTC. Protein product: CASSLSLSYEQYF.